This note documents a single T cell receptor (beta chain) sequence. This clonotype was seen repeatedly, ten times or more. Its antigen is not yet known. No base quality information exists; no much larger clone differs at one position. These data come from a study of T-cell reconstitution after alpha-beta-depleted transplantation in children listed by TCRdb under 2016. Broadly, across the study: Using TCR repertoire profiling, the study followed T-cell immune reconstitution in a quantitative way in children after TCRalphabeta/CD19-depleted allogeneic hematopoietic cell transplantation.

Library preparation was by PCR. The sequencing machine was an Illumina HiSeq 2500. TCR library preparation used molecular barcoding, with unique molecular identifiers applied to normalize quantification of the TCRbeta repertoire. In-frame beta chains were kept once TCRdb had trimmed the public reads at Q25 with fastp and called clones with MiXCR. CDR3 protein sequences are deduplicated, and each keeps its most common genes and DNA. Here the sample has 150,000 to 200,000 distinct CDR3 sequences; around 6.8% occur a single time. Of the sample, roughly 3% is held by the ten largest clones. CDR3 length: 15 amino acids, cysteine to phenylalanine. Solely the CDR3 DNA is kept, with 45 bases framed from the first base. Per the germline V gene, MGHRA is the CDR1 and YSYEKL is the CDR2. Trimming at the junction amounts to 0 bases on V and 3 bases on J, and the germline ends lie 6 bases apart.

Here the sequenced sample was PBMCs from the stem cell graft donor, taken from the stem cell graft. The source of this sequence is a human donor who donated a stem cell graft to a child with Wiskott-Aldrich syndrome. Rearrangement joined TRBV4-1 to TRBJ2-6; the D gene cannot be resolved beyond TRBD1 or TRBD2, each matching 5 bases. The nucleotide sequence is TGCGCCAGCAGCCAAGAGGGGGTTGGGGCCAACGTCCTGACTTTC. Translated, this is CASSQEGVGANVLTF.